This section outlines one T cell receptor (beta chain) sequence together with its context. The data belong to a study of OX40 agonist ivuxolimab in advanced cancers. Study details: Ivuxolimab, an antibody acting as an agonist of OX40 (CD134), was used to treat patients.

Profiled with immunoSEQ multiplex PCR; TCRdb holds only in-frame clones, not every one. The sample consists of under 95,000 clones, roughly 89% of them appearing once. V was pared by 10 bases and J by 6 bases, with 18 bases of the junction left unmatched. This CDR3 is built from 16 residues. Germline V lookup: CDR1 MNHNY, CDR2 SVGAGI (reference sequence). The source of this sequence is an adult with an advanced solid tumor such as melanoma, head and neck, liver or kidney cancer. The chain carries TRBV6-6 and TRBJ2-3, with TRBD2 identical over 8 bases. Sequenced here: CD4+ or CD8+ T cells sorted from blood, sampled in a trial of the OX40 agonist ivuxolimab. CDR3 in DNA: TGTGCCACCGTCCCGGGGGGGAGGGCCCTGGGTGATACGCAGTATTTT. Translating it yields CATVPGGRALGDTQYF.